This T cell receptor beta chain was recorded in a study of cytomegalovirus exposure and HLA in healthy donors (TCRdb year 2017). Concerning the study at large: In an earlier analysis of under 750 of the donors, 250 to 300 Gb of sequence data and some 120 million unique TCR beta sequences from about 190 million T cells were reported. An early release that covered some 640 HLA-typed donors contained about 300 gigabases of sequencing data and tens of millions of unique TCR sequences. Of the roughly 400 genotyped donors, 65% to 90% were placed in the genetic ancestry cluster associated with self-reported Caucasian donors. The aim of the study was to test whether cataloging public T cell receptors could identify signatures of past pathogen exposure. Using immunosequencing, the study profiled T cell repertoires from around 680 subjects and related those repertoires to cytomegalovirus serostatus. A separate validation cohort of 100 to 150 different subjects was used in addition to the approximately 700-subject first cohort. The study combined high-throughput TCR immunosequencing, statistical association of individual TCRs with disease status, and machine learning to predict cytomegalovirus infection status. A later analysis re-analyzed previously published TCR beta repertoires from roughly 600 donors and added high-resolution HLA genotyping to study TCR occurrence patterns. Rather than using new phenotypic data, the later analysis identified candidate immune exposures from TCR beta sequences and from how often those sequences occurred across donors. An earlier analysis of around 580 of the donors used high-throughput TCR beta sequencing to judge whether each TCR beta V gene segment behaved as functional or pseudogenic. Alongside the repertoire data, information on donor age, sex, ethnicity and CMV serostatus was compiled. In a later genetic analysis, genome-wide SNP genotypes for about three fifths of the roughly 670 donors were used, and that subset was treated as a discovery cohort. All discovery cohort repertoires had been generated using a single sequencing platform. Class I and class II HLA loci were covered by the typing at four-digit resolution. Typing coverage differed by locus: A, B, C, DRB1 and DQB1 were typed in about 629-640 donors, DQA1 in about 500, DPA1 in over 600, and DPB1 in 450 to 490. Several DR-DQ haplotypes were handled as single units for association and clustering because linkage in the cohort was strong. Across 300 to 400 genotyped donors of the cohort, an average of roughly 250,000 unique TCR beta nucleotide sequences per donor were sequenced, and roughly 17% of those sequences were non-productive. What the research found in general, with its limitations: CMV serostatus was the only immune exposure information available for the cohort. Linkage disequilibrium might explain the correlated functional status among segregating V segments, but an unknown experimental factor could not be excluded. Specific HLA alleles were associated with 16,951 TCR beta sequences at a false discovery rate of 0.05 in a later analysis. A cluster of highly shared sequence variants was judged likely to be a technical artifact of the sequencing pipeline. A further reported finding was that TCR beta sequences accurately predicted the HLA-A and HLA-B alleles for most subjects in the first cohort. A later analysis found that most CMV-associated TCR beta chains appeared HLA-restricted, with HLA associations seemingly driven largely by CMV exposure. In a later analysis, the rate of TCR association differed among HLA loci, with DRB1 alleles having the most associated TCRs and HLA-C alleles having the fewest. Because HLA typing was unavailable for some donors at each locus, only the typed subset was used in association tests. In vitro tests confirmed that a few of the cytomegalovirus-associated TCR beta chains recognize cytomegalovirus antigens. An earlier analysis of 587 of the donors showed that most TCR beta V segments appeared in productive rearrangements either about 90% or about 30% of the time, which broadly matched IMGT annotations. A later analysis reported that several top co-occurrence clusters appeared linked to parvovirus B19, influenza, CMV and Epstein-Barr virus. Roughly uniform sequencing depth across donors was assumed in presence/absence analyses, although this assumption may not hold. About 17 rarely observed V segments, including chromosome 9 orphons, were excluded from the earlier analysis of approximately 500 of the donors because counts were too low. When HLA alleles, especially DR and DQ, strongly co-occurred, TCR associations were difficult to assign to individual alleles. A total of around 150 TCR beta chains were listed by the study as associated with cytomegalovirus. According to the authors, the approach could potentially be generalized to other disease states and immunological phenotypes. In both the original and validation cohorts, the classifier was reported to diagnose cytomegalovirus status with high specificity and sensitivity. A later genetic analysis associated a missense DCLRE1C variant with V-gene and J-gene trimming of TCR beta chains, and an independent cohort replicated the association. Across donors, most TCR sequences were observed very rarely, whereas some public TCRs were present in many individuals. Some IMGT-functional V segments, including TRBV6-2 and TRBV6-3, could not be distinguished by the 87-base-pair reads and were therefore excluded. This cohort had only TCR beta chains sequenced, and the lack of alpha or paired-chain data limited which features could be detected. In a later analysis, HLA-associated TCR beta chains showed more clonal expansion and lower generation probabilities than non-associated chains that were equally common. According to a later genetic analysis, donors in an Asian-associated ancestry cluster had fewer N-insertions in productive TCRs than the roughly 700-donor mean.

With respect to this clone: Which antigen it targets is not known. Base qualities are missing; no much larger clone stands one base away.

Sequences PRHDT (CDR1) and FYEKMQ (CDR2) are obtained from the germline V gene (reference sequence). The CDR3, from cysteine to phenylalanine, totals 16 residues. The read is trimmed to its CDR3 DNA, 48 bases read in frame from base 1. V is cut back by 5 bases and J by 3 bases, with 10 bases in the junction unmatched. Library construction relied on the immunoSEQ multiplex PCR assay. A mixture of 60 forward primers for TCR Vbeta segments and 13 reverse primers for TCR Jbeta segments was used in the multiplex PCR. The CDR3 region of rearranged TCR beta genes was amplified from genomic DNA by a multiplex PCR assay. Amplified TCR beta libraries were sequenced as 87-base-pair reads on the Illumina HiSeq System. The study's processing was this. In a later analysis, tens of millions of unique TCR beta chains were counted across the approximately 620 repertoires, and roughly 11 million of these chains were shared by at least two donors. Raw reads were error-corrected and collapsed into unique sequences with a nearest-neighbor algorithm that merged closely related sequences to remove PCR and sequencing errors. To assign V, D and J gene segments, CDR3 sequences were aligned to IMGT reference sequences. For a sequence to be retained, a match of at least six nucleotides to both a V gene segment and a J gene segment was required. Rearrangements were called productive when the CDR3 lacked stop codons and stayed in frame with V and J; all others were non-productive. Following IMGT convention, CDR3 was defined as the stretch from the second conserved V-encoded cysteine to the conserved J-encoded phenylalanine. The earlier analysis of about 610 of the donors excluded sequences that lacked an unambiguous match to a single V gene segment. An earlier analysis of several hundred of the donors called V segments functional above 56.7% productive rearrangements and segregating when the between-donor standard deviation exceeded 5%. A statistical classification framework was built for diagnosing cytomegalovirus status from the catalog of TCR beta chain sequences. In a later analysis, TCR nucleotide sequences were compared against IMGT/GENE-DB human TR gene sequences so that V and J genes could be assigned. The TCRdist pipeline was used in a later analysis to assign CDR3 sequences and most-parsimonious VDJ recombination scenarios. In a later analysis, each TCR beta chain was defined by its CDR3 amino acid sequence together with its V-gene family, and reads without a unique V-gene family were excluded. In a later analysis, 450 to 600 highly shared, low-generation-probability nucleotide sequences were removed to address suspected cross-contamination and a sequencing artifact. In a later analysis, a clonal expansion index was calculated for each public chain from normalized within-repertoire ranks of inferred template counts. In a later analysis, generation probabilities were computed using a VDJ recombination model fitted to out-of-frame rearrangements, and the results were checked against IGoR. In a later analysis, TCR-TCR, TCR-HLA and TCR-CMV co-occurrence was scored with hypergeometric tests, and a repertoire-size bias correction was applied to TCR pairs. False discovery rates were estimated in a later analysis by permuting HLA or CMV assignments 20 times. In a later analysis, co-occurring TCRs were grouped using DBSCAN, with TCRdist sequence similarity added in when clustering inside HLA-allele-positive subsets. Co-occurrence clustering excluded repertoires with fewer than 30,000 or more than 120,000 public chains, plus five with anomalous nucleotide sharing. The table comes from immuneACCESS by way of TCRdb, which keeps in-frame sequences with V and J called. Part of the clones is missing from these tables; in studies checked, under half for an unresolved V gene and the rest for unknown reasons. V, J and clone size are those of that table, while D and trimming were read from the DNA. This sample comprises about 280,000 clones, roughly 90% of them detected only once. The top ten hold about 2.3% of the sample.

In total, just over 650 healthy bone marrow donors made up the cohort. At the time of sampling, every cohort member was nominally healthy, though immune exposures that went unrecorded were likely present. The donor tested CMV seronegative, placing the donor among the 350 or so seronegative members of the cohort. A peripheral blood sample was provided by each donor, and peripheral blood mononuclear cells were used for TCR beta sequencing. The Qiagen DNeasy Blood Extraction Kit was used to extract genomic DNA from the blood cell samples. Sequenced material: PBMCs. The TCR sequence derives from a woman younger than 35 in good health and CMV-seronegative. The sequence links TRBV13 to TRBJ2-7; 10 of the junction bases match TRBD1. The CDR3 sequence is CASSGGQGGPGYEQYF. The nucleotide sequence reads TGTGCCAGCAGCGGAGGACAGGGGGGCCCAGGCTACGAGCAGTACTTC.